This T cell receptor (beta chain) was documented in a study of blood T cell repertoires in COVID-19. Study overall: The study drew acute and convalescent COVID-19 samples from the United States, Italy and Spain. In each case, the material was cDNA or gDNA derived from T cells, B-cell-depleted T cells, or PBMCs.

Trimming stripped 6 bases from V and 0 bases from J, with 13 bases between. CDR1 is SGHTA, CDR2 FQGNSA, per germline. The CDR3 sequence is 15 residues long. In the original workflow: Estimated nucleated cell counts came from reference gene primer amplification. The table came from immunoSEQ multiplex PCR; TCRdb's copy has only in-frame clones and leaves some out. From that table come the V and J calls and clone size; the DNA was used to work out D and trimming. The table includes over 120,000 clones, 65% to 90% detected once. Material: peripheral blood. This clonotype was obtained from a man aged 55 to 70 with active or convalescent COVID-19. The genes are TRBV7-2 and TRBJ2-3; tentatively, D is TRBD1 (6 bases). Here the CDR3 reads CASSRQAVSTDTQYF. DNA for the CDR3: TGTGCCAGCAGTCGACAGGCAGTCAGCACAGATACGCAGTATTTT.